The clone carrying this T cell receptor beta chain was picked up a small number of times. Its specificity is not known. Trimming removed 6 bases at V and 2 bases at J, with 14 bases between. Looked up from germline, CDR1 is SGHTA and CDR2 is FQGTGA. The CDR3 contains 15 residues. This entry comes from a study of T-cell memory formation after mild COVID-19. Regarding the study as a whole: Whether day 37 second-wave clones are SARS-CoV-2-specific was not confirmed. Within pre-infection memory, some responding clones were found, suggesting cross-reactive memory joined.

TCRdb re-called the 5' RACE reads through MiXCR, storing one row per CDR3 protein. The table shows around 150,000 distinct CDR3 sequences, with approximately 10% occurring only once. Material: PBMCs or a T cell subset sorted from them (not recorded which). This TCR was recovered from a man younger than 30 who had mild COVID-19 (a few samples of this study predate the infection). Cell type and time point are not known. The chain couples TRBV7-3 to TRBJ2-1; TRBD2 might be the D (5 bases). CDR3 residues: CASSSDSGPYNEQFF. DNA of the CDR3: TGTGCCAGCAGTTCGGACTCCGGACCCTACAATGAGCAGTTCTTC.